One and the same sample provided the 26 T cell receptor beta chains below, sequenced in a study of CD8 T cells in Susac syndrome. Random hexamers served to reverse transcribe about 0.45 to 1 ug RNA. TCRdb passed the immunoSEQ multiplex PCR reads through MiXCR, listing each CDR3 protein once. The table lists around 300,000 distinct CDR3 sequences, around 92% of them singletons. The specimen was CD4+ T cells from PBMCs. These receptors came from a human donor with multiple sclerosis.

This chain joins TRBV6-1 and TRBJ2-1; 9 bases line up with TRBD2. The CDR3 loop spans 19 amino acids. V gave up 7 bases and J gave up 0 bases; unmatched junction bases: 16. Germline CDR1 MNHNS, CDR2 SASEGT. In nucleotides, the CDR3 is TGTGCCAGCACGGGAGTACTAGCGGGCCATTGGAGCTCCTACAATGAGCAGTTCTTC. As protein: CASTGVLAGHWSSYNEQFF.

The gene calls are TRBV5-1 and TRBJ2-7; D is perhaps TRBD1 (6 bases). In germline, CDR1 is SGHRS, CDR2 YFSETQ. The CDR3 length is 15 residues. The V end was cut by 5 bases, the J end by 3 bases, with 18 bases between. Written as DNA, the CDR3 is TGCGCCAGCAGGACCGGGACACTATCAAACTACGAGCAGTACTTC. Translating it yields CASRTGTLSNYEQYF.

This CDR3 is CASSSGTGMVDTGELFF. The CDR3 nucleotides read TGCGCCAGCAGCTCCGGGACAGGGATGGTCGACACCGGGGAGCTGTTTTTT. The chain couples TRBV5-1 to TRBJ2-2; 9 bases are a match to TRBD1. The V and J ends lost 3 bases and 3 bases, in that order; junction bases with no gene match: 9. Germline CDR1 and CDR2: SGHRS and YFSETQ. The CDR3 is made up of 17 amino acids.

CDR3 DNA: TGTGCCAGCAGCTTAGAAGGCAGGGGGGGCAACTATGGCTACACCTTC. Residues: CASSLEGRGGNYGYTF. This sequence joins TRBV7-9 and TRBJ1-2; TRBD1 matches at 7 bases. Germline V lookup: CDR1 SEHNR, CDR2 FQNEAQ (reference sequence). The CDR3 extends over 16 amino acids. J was trimmed by 2 bases and V by 1 base; bases with no gene match: 7.

The rearrangement joins TRBV5-1 to TRBJ1-3; the D is unclear. CDR3 length: 16 amino acids. Trimming left V 0 bases short and J 0 bases short, with 10 bases between. Germline CDR1 and CDR2: SGHRS and YFSETQ. CDR3 sequence: CASSLEGRPSGNTIYF. The CDR3 nucleotides read TGCGCCAGCAGCTTGGAAGGCAGACCCTCTGGAAACACCATATATTTT.

The chain couples TRBV27 to TRBJ1-4; the match to TRBD1 covers 9 bases. This CDR3 region has 19 residues. Germline CDR1 MNHEY, CDR2 SMNVEV (reference sequence). The junction had 15 bases not matched to a gene; V was cut back by 4 bases and J by 3 bases. The CDR3 nucleotides are TGTGCCAGCAGTTGGAGGTGGGACAGGGCTCCCTCAGCTAATGAAAAACTGTTTTTT. As protein: CASSWRWDRAPSANEKLFF.

The J gene is TRBJ2-5, the V gene TRBV10-3; 8 nucleotides align to TRBD1. This CDR3 is built from 13 residues. Germline values: CDR1 ENHRY, CDR2 SYGVKD. V dropped 4 bases and J dropped 4; count of bases not matched to a gene: 2. The CDR3 DNA is TGTGCCATCAGTGGGACAGGGACAGAGACCCAGTACTTC. Encoded protein: CAISGTGTETQYF.

The chain is built from TRBV5-6 and TRBJ2-1; TRBD1 or TRBD2 may be the D gene (6 bases each). The CDR3 has 20 residues. V lost 3 bases and J 7 bases, leaving 32 bases between the germline ends. Germline CDR1 reads SGHDT; CDR2 reads YYEEEE. In DNA, the CDR3 is TGTGCCAGCAGCTCTGTAGGGGGAGGAACAGGGAAACGGGTACAAAATGAGCAGTTCTTC. Its protein product is CASSSVGGGTGKRVQNEQFF. The whole variable domain, remainder taken from reference TRBV5-6 and TRBJ2-1, is DAGVTQSPTHLIKTRGQQVTLRCSPKSGHDTVSWYQQALGQGPQFIFQYYEEEERQRGNFPDRFSGHQFPNYSSELNVNALLLGDSALYLCASSSVGGGTGKRVQNEQFFGPGTRLTVL.

For the CDR3, the DNA is TGTGCCAGCAGCTTTCCTACCACAGGGCTGAGGGGCTACACCTTC. Protein sequence: CASSFPTTGLRGYTF. This sequence joins TRBV7-9 and TRBJ1-2; possibly TRBD1 for D (6 bases). The CDR3 loop spans 15 amino acids. Germline V gene data show CDR1 as SEHNR and CDR2 as FQNEAQ (reference sequence). Trimming shortened V by 3 bases and J by 8 bases, and 19 bases separated the two germline ends.

This clonotype was found once. The rearrangement uses TRBV7-2 and TRBJ2-7; 7 bases agree with TRBD2. Germline V CDR1 and CDR2: SGHTA, FQGNSA. The CDR3 totals 14 residues. V dropped 5 bases and J dropped 2; count of bases not matched to a gene: 6. The CDR3 DNA reads as TGTGCCAGCAGCGTTACTAGCGCACCCTACGAGCAGTACTTC. This sequence encodes CASSVTSAPYEQYF.

Only one count was recorded for this clonotype. The V gene is TRBV2, the J gene TRBJ2-3, with D tentatively TRBD2 (6 bases). V lost 7 bases and J 4 bases, leaving 9 bases between the germline ends. The length of the CDR3 is 12 residues. Germline V gene lookup returns CDR1 SNHLY and CDR2 FYNNEI. The chain's CDR3 is CASTRLADTQYF. Written as DNA, the CDR3 is TGTGCCAGCACCCGACTAGCAGATACGCAGTATTTT.

J is TRBJ2-1 and V is TRBV7-6; a possible D gene is TRBD1 (5 bases). Trimming cost V 4 bases and J 5 bases, with 9 bases left between them. The germline gives CDR1 SGHVS, CDR2 FNYEAQ. The CDR3 has 13 residues. The CDR3 nucleotides are TGTGCCAGCAGCTCCAGACAGAACAATGAGCAGTTCTTC. The encoded protein is CASSSRQNNEQFF.

This clonotype was picked up one time. The chain links TRBV6-2 or TRBV6-3 to TRBJ2-1; 8 bases match TRBD2. Germline CDR1 MNHEY, CDR2 SVGEGT. The CDR3 extends over 13 amino acids. The V and J ends lost 7 bases and 9 bases, in that order; junction bases with no gene match: 8. For the CDR3, the DNA is TGTGCCAGCACGGGGGGGAGGGCCTTTGAGCAGTTCTTC. It specifies CASTGGRAFEQFF.

The gene calls are TRBV7-2 and TRBJ2-1; 9 nucleotides match TRBD2. V trimming: 3 bases; J trimming: 8 bases; junction bases outside the gene matches: 5. The CDR3 is 14 amino acids. CDR1 is SGHTA, CDR2 FQGNSA, per germline. The CDR3: CASSLGLAWHEQFF. The CDR3 DNA follows: TGTGCCAGCAGCTTGGGACTAGCCTGGCATGAGCAGTTCTTC. Using reference TRBV7-2 and TRBJ2-1 for the parts outside the CDR3, the full variable domain is GAGVSQSPSNKVTEKGKDVELRCDPISGHTALYWYRQSLGQGLEFLIYFQGNSAPDKSGLPSDRFSAERTGGSVSTLTIQRTQQEDSAVYLCASSLGLAWHEQFFGPGTRLTVL.

The V and J genes are TRBV7-2 and TRBJ1-2; D possibly corresponds to TRBD1 (5 bases). The V end lost 3 bases, the J end lost 6 bases, and 11 bases lay between the germline ends. Germline values: CDR1 SGHTA, CDR2 FQGNSA. CDR3 length: 13 residues. CDR3 coding DNA: TGTGCCAGCAGCTTGAGGGGCGGGGATGGCTACACCTTC. Protein sequence: CASSLRGGDGYTF.

The V gene is TRBV27, the J gene TRBJ2-7, with TRBD1 as a possible D gene (5 bases). CDR1 is MNHEY, CDR2 SMNVEV, per germline (reference sequence). V shed 2 bases and J shed 6 bases, with 14 bases lying between them. The CDR3 runs to 14 residues. CDR3 nucleotide sequence: TGTGCCAGCAGTTTAAGGGCCGACAGATTCGAGCAGTACTTC. Protein sequence: CASSLRADRFEQYF.

This clonotype was seen a single time. The chain has TRBV14 and TRBJ2-1, with TRBD1 as a possible D gene (5 bases). The CDR3 extends over 12 amino acids. Trimming shortened V by 6 bases and J by 6 bases, and 9 bases separated the two germline ends. Looked up from germline, CDR1 is SGHDN and CDR2 is FVKESK. CDR3 nucleotides: TGTGCCAGCAGATTAGACAGCAATGAGCAGTTCTTC. This translates into CASRLDSNEQFF.

V and J are TRBV29-1 and TRBJ1-5; no clear D. The CDR3 covers 13 residues. V lost 4 bases, J lost 3 bases, and 10 bases lay in between. Germline assignment: CDR1 SQVTM and CDR2 ANQGSEA. CDR3 region: CSVGGIPNQPQHF. The CDR3 DNA is TGCAGCGTTGGTGGTATCCCCAATCAGCCCCAGCATTTT. Based on the CDR3 plus reference TRBV29-1 and TRBJ1-5, the full variable domain is SAVISQKPSRDICQRGTSLTIQCQVDSQVTMMFWYRQQPGQSLTLIATANQGSEATYESGFVIDKFPISRPNLTFSTLTVSNMSPEDSSIYLCSVGGIPNQPQHFGDGTRLSIL.

The chain recombines TRBV24-1 with TRBJ2-1, with D hard to call. V lost 2 bases and J 7 bases, leaving 11 bases between the germline ends. Germline-derived CDR1 and CDR2 are KGHDR and SFDVKD. CDR3 size: 14 residues. The CDR3 sequence: CATSDSWQSNEQFF. The CDR3 DNA reads TGTGCCACCAGTGATTCTTGGCAGTCAAATGAGCAGTTCTTC.

V and J are TRBV23-1 and TRBJ2-7, with D tentatively TRBD1 or TRBD2 (5 bases each). TRBV23-1 falls under the ORF class, with uncertain function. This CDR3 has 16 amino acids. Trimming removed 5 bases from V and 0 bases from J, with 17 bases in between. CDR3 sequence: CASSRTVPGLSYEQYF. In DNA form, the CDR3 reads TGCGCCAGCAGTAGGACGGTCCCGGGGCTCTCCTACGAGCAGTACTTC.

The chain has TRBV5-1 and TRBJ1-1; 7 positions match TRBD1. The CDR3 covers 14 residues. Germline V gene lookup returns CDR1 SGHRS and CDR2 YFSETQ. Trimming removed 7 bases from V and 2 bases from J; junction bases left unmatched: 8. The CDR3 region is CASQDPGGNTEAFF. CDR3 nucleotide sequence: TGCGCCAGCCAGGACCCAGGGGGAAACACTGAAGCTTTCTTT.

J is TRBJ2-5 and V is TRBV6-1; possibly TRBD1 for D (5 bases). Germline V lookup: CDR1 MNHNS, CDR2 SASEGT. The CDR3 length is 12 residues. V was clipped by 7 bases and J by 5 bases, with 11 bases between them. The CDR3 reads CASTWGAETQYF. In DNA, the CDR3 is TGTGCCAGCACCTGGGGCGCGGAGACCCAGTACTTC.

This clonotype was seen just once. This chain connects TRBV4-2 to TRBJ2-1; 15 bases line up with TRBD2. Germline trimming cut 7 bases from V and 4 bases from J; bases unmatched to any gene: 5. The CDR3 totals 16 residues. Germline CDR1 reads LGHNA; CDR2 reads YNFKEQ. The CDR3 region is CASNLGTSGGYNEQFF. The CDR3 nucleotides read TGTGCCAGCAACCTGGGGACTAGCGGGGGGTACAATGAGCAGTTCTTC.

This sequence joins TRBV30 and TRBJ2-6; no clear D gene. V was pared by 3 bases and J by 1 base, with 4 bases between. This CDR3 has 13 residues. Germline V gene sequence: CDR1 GTSNPN, CDR2 SVGIG (reference sequence). The CDR3 here is CAWRRSGANVLTF. In DNA, the CDR3 is TGTGCCTGGAGGAGGTCTGGGGCCAACGTCCTGACTTTC.

V is TRBV28 and J is TRBJ2-7; a weak D match, TRBD1 (6 bases). The CDR3 is made up of 15 amino acids. V was trimmed by 6 bases and J by 6 bases, leaving 21 bases between them. CDR1 is MDHEN and CDR2 is SYDVKM in the germline V gene. The CDR3 region is CASRVQGSRVREQYF. In DNA form, the CDR3 reads TGTGCCAGCAGGGTACAGGGTTCCAGAGTTCGCGAGCAGTACTTC.

This rearrangement joins TRBV12-5 to TRBJ2-7, with no clear D. The CDR3 spans 11 residues. Germline lookup yields CDR1 LGHNT and CDR2 FRNRAP. Trimming pared 3 bases from V and 4 bases from J, leaving 4 bases between. The CDR3 region is CASGFGYEQYF. DNA of the CDR3: TGTGCTAGTGGTTTTGGGTACGAGCAGTACTTC.